These 19 T cell receptor beta chains originate from one sample sequenced in a study of T cells after yellow fever vaccination. Via MiXCR, TCRdb re-called the 5' RACE reads, giving one row per CDR3 protein. The top ten hold approximately 0.64% of the sample, which has 140,000 to 150,000 distinct CDR3 sequences, 5% to 7.5% seen once. This specimen consisted of CD4+ T cells sorted from PBMCs, obtained 10 days after the yellow fever booster vaccination. These receptors were collected from a man younger than 45 who received the YFV17D yellow fever vaccine.

This clonotype occurred many times. The rearrangement joins TRBV12-3 or TRBV12-4 to TRBJ2-6; D gene uncertain. V was cut by 7 bases and J by 0 bases, with 10 bases left in between. The CDR3 length is 15 residues. The CDR3 nucleotides are TGTGCCAGCACCCCAGTGGGCTCTGGGGCCAACGTCCTGACTTTC. Protein: CASTPVGSGANVLTF.

In the case of this clonotype: This clone may be a read error of a much larger clone one base away. The CDR3 region has the DNA TGTGCCAGCAGTTCTGACAGACCCTACGAGCAGTACTTC. Protein sequence: CASSSDRPYEQYF. The V call is TRBV7-9, the J call TRBJ2-7; tentative D call: TRBD1 (5 bases). Germline V lookup: CDR1 SEHNR, CDR2 FQNEAQ (reference sequence). Trimming left V 6 bases short and J 2 bases short, with 11 bases between. CDR3 length: 13 amino acids.

At least ten counts were recorded for this clonotype. The V gene is TRBV7-2, the J gene TRBJ2-1; D gene uncertain. The CDR3 is 15 residues long. V was shortened by 3 bases and J by 0 bases, with 9 bases between the two germline ends. Germline CDR1 SGHTA, CDR2 FQGNSA. The CDR3 sequence: CASSFSSISYNEQFF. CDR3 DNA: TGTGCCAGCAGCTTTTCTAGTATCTCCTACAATGAGCAGTTCTTC. The full variable domain, rest sourced from reference TRBV7-2 and TRBJ2-1, is GAGVSQSPSNKVTEKGKDVELRCDPISGHTALYWYRQSLGQGLEFLIYFQGNSAPDKSGLPSDRFSAERTGGSVSTLTIQRTQQEDSAVYLCASSFSSISYNEQFFGPGTRLTVL.

In this sample, this clonotype turned up many times. The gene calls are TRBV27 and TRBJ2-5, with D maybe TRBD1 (5 bases). The CDR3 is made up of 15 amino acids. Trimming stripped 6 bases from V and 5 bases from J, with 19 bases between. Germline assignment: CDR1 MNHEY and CDR2 SMNVEV (reference sequence). Here the CDR3 DNA reads TGTGCCAGCAGCCCTAGGGGCTACCTAGGGGAGACCCAGTACTTC. It encodes CASSPRGYLGETQYF.

In this sample, this clonotype turned up many times. The V call is TRBV12-3 or TRBV12-4, the J call TRBJ2-2, with D maybe TRBD2 (6 bases). The V end was cut by 6 bases, the J end by 4 bases, with 18 bases between. CDR3 length equals 16 residues. CDR3 protein: CASRSGREVVTGELFF. The CDR3 DNA sequence: TGTGCCAGCAGGTCTGGTAGGGAGGTTGTCACCGGGGAGCTGTTTTTT.

This clonotype turned up a few times. The chain employs TRBV5-1 and TRBJ2-3; D may be TRBD1 (6 bases). Per germline, CDR1 SGHRS and CDR2 YFSETQ. The CDR3 extends over 14 amino acids. Trimming removed 3 bases from V and 4 bases from J, with 12 bases in between. The CDR3: CASSSHRVADTQYF. Written as DNA, the CDR3 is TGCGCCAGCAGCTCCCACAGGGTCGCAGATACGCAGTATTTT. The entire variable domain, with the rest obtained from reference TRBV5-1 and TRBJ2-3, is as follows: KAGVTQTPRYLIKTRGQQVTLSCSPISGHRSVSWYQQTPGQGLQFLFEYFSETQRNKGNFPGRFSGRQFSNSRSEMNVSTLELGDSALYLCASSSHRVADTQYFGPGTRLTVL.

The chain uses TRBV19 and TRBJ1-5; D unresolved. The length of the CDR3 is 15 residues. CDR1 is LNHDA, CDR2 SQIVND, per germline (reference sequence). Trimming removed 3 bases at V and 2 bases at J, with 11 bases between. This CDR3 reads CASSIPRFGNQPQHF. The CDR3, as DNA: TGTGCCAGTAGTATCCCCAGGTTTGGCAATCAGCCCCAGCATTTT.

This clonotype has ten or more counts. V gene TRBV28 combines with J gene TRBJ2-3; 9 bases line up with TRBD1. The length of the CDR3 is 14 residues. Germline-derived CDR1 and CDR2 are MDHEN and SYDVKM. V shed 5 bases, J shed 5 bases, and the junction held 5 bases outside the gene matches. The CDR3 is CASSDRGGRDTQYF. The CDR3 coding sequence is TGTGCCAGCAGTGACAGGGGGGGGAGAGATACGCAGTATTTT.

This clonotype was seen ten or more times. This sequence joins TRBV20-1 and TRBJ2-5; TRBD2 matches 10 bases. The CDR3 runs to 15 residues. The junction had 7 bases not matched to a gene; V was cut back by 1 base and J by 5 bases. Per germline, CDR1 DFQATT and CDR2 SNEGSKA (reference sequence). The CDR3 DNA reads as TGCAGTGCTAGAGGTCCTAGCGGGAGCTGGGAGACCCAGTACTTC. This translates into CSARGPSGSWETQYF.

This clonotype was detected ten times or more. CDR3 DNA: TGCGCCAGCAGCTTGGGGCGCTTGGGCGTCGAGCAGTTCTTC. Translation: CASSLGRLGVEQFF. The chain carries TRBV5-1 and TRBJ2-1; no reliable D call. CDR3 length: 14 amino acids. Germline lookup yields CDR1 SGHRS and CDR2 YFSETQ. Between the trimmed V and J ends, which lost 0 bases and 10 bases, there was a span of 14 bases.

This clonotype was detected many times. This chain joins TRBV29-1 and TRBJ2-7; TRBD2 matches 11 bases. The CDR3 has 13 amino acids. Trimming took 6 bases from V and 6 from J; bases not matched to a gene: 7. Per the germline V gene, CDR1 is SQVTM and CDR2 is ANQGSEA. CDR3 amino acids: CSVAGLAAGEQYF. Written as DNA, the CDR3 is TGCAGCGTCGCGGGACTAGCGGCGGGCGAGCAGTACTTC.

This clonotype has a count of ten or more. The genes are TRBV5-1 and TRBJ2-7, with unresolved D. With 0 bases removed from V and 0 bases from J, the gap between germline ends came to 10 bases. The CDR3 spans 15 residues. Looked up from germline, CDR1 is SGHRS and CDR2 is YFSETQ. As DNA, the CDR3 is TGCGCCAGCAGCTTGGCCGGCATAAACTCCTACGAGCAGTACTTC. Translated, it gives CASSLAGINSYEQYF.

The V and J genes are TRBV12-3 or TRBV12-4 and TRBJ1-1; D ambiguous. The V end lost 3 bases, the J end lost 0 bases, and 17 bases lay between the germline ends. The CDR3 spans 17 residues. CDR3: CASSFLFEENMNTEAFF. DNA for the CDR3: TGTGCCAGCAGTTTTTTATTTGAGGAGAACATGAACACTGAAGCTTTCTTT.

This clonotype has ten or more counts. The V gene is TRBV5-5, the J gene TRBJ2-5, with TRBD2 as a possible D gene (7 bases). Germline-derived CDR1 and CDR2 are SGHKS and YYEKEE (reference sequence). This CDR3 is 16 amino acids long. V was shortened by 1 base and J by 2 bases, with 15 bases between the two germline ends. CDR3 residues: CASSLWPGRGQETQYF. In DNA form, the CDR3 reads TGTGCCAGCAGCTTGTGGCCAGGGAGGGGGCAAGAGACCCAGTACTTC. Supplemented by reference TRBV5-5 and TRBJ2-5, the full variable domain reads DAGVTQSPTHLIKTRGQQVTLRCSPISGHKSVSWYQQVLGQGPQFIFQYYEKEERGRGNFPDRFSARQFPNYSSELNVNALLLGDSALYLCASSLWPGRGQETQYFGPGTRLLVL.

This clonotype was counted a few times. The gene calls are TRBV7-2 and TRBJ2-5; 9 positions match TRBD2. CDR3 size: 16 residues. Per the germline V gene, CDR1 is SGHTA and CDR2 is FQGNSA. Germline trimming cut 10 bases from V and 5 bases from J; bases unmatched to any gene: 17. The CDR3 DNA is TGTGCCACCAGACCCCTGGGGCTAGCGGGAATGGAGACCCAGTACTTC. Its translation is CATRPLGLAGMETQYF.

This clonotype showed up many times. The chain couples TRBV7-9 to TRBJ2-4, with TRBD1 identical over 9 bases. Looked up from germline, CDR1 is SEHNR and CDR2 is FQNEAQ (reference sequence). The CDR3 consists of 16 residues. The V segment lost 1 base and the J segment 2 bases; nucleotides outside the gene matches: 3. The chain's CDR3 is CASSLGDRGSKNIQYF. The CDR3 coding sequence is TGTGCCAGCAGCTTAGGTGACAGGGGGTCCAAAAACATTCAGTACTTC.

This clonotype was observed many times. This chain uses TRBV20-1 with TRBJ2-3; 9 bases are a match to TRBD1. Germline-derived CDR1 and CDR2 are DFQATT and SNEGSKA (reference sequence). The CDR3 has 14 residues. V was clipped by 3 bases and J by 4 bases; unmatched bases: 5. CDR3 sequence reads: CSASGTGNADTQYF. In nucleotides, the CDR3 is TGCAGTGCTAGTGGGACAGGGAACGCAGATACGCAGTATTTT.

There are many counts of this clonotype. In DNA, the CDR3 is TGTGCCAGCTCATCCCCCACTAGCGTATACGAGCAGTACTTC. Protein product: CASSSPTSVYEQYF. The gene calls are TRBV18 and TRBJ2-7; 7 bases agree with TRBD2. The CDR3 sequence is 14 residues long. Per germline, CDR1 KGHSH and CDR2 LQKENI. The V and J ends lost 5 bases and 4 bases, in that order; junction bases with no gene match: 8.

This clonotype was seen ten or more times. This chain uses TRBV15 with TRBJ1-1, with D hard to call. Germline V gives CDR1 LNHNV, CDR2 YYDKDF (reference sequence). The CDR3 length is 15 residues. Deletions cut 4 bases from V and 1 base from J, with 13 bases between. The CDR3 coding sequence is TGTGCCACCAGCAACGCCCGGGTCGGGAACACTGAAGCTTTCTTT. Translating gives CATSNARVGNTEAFF.